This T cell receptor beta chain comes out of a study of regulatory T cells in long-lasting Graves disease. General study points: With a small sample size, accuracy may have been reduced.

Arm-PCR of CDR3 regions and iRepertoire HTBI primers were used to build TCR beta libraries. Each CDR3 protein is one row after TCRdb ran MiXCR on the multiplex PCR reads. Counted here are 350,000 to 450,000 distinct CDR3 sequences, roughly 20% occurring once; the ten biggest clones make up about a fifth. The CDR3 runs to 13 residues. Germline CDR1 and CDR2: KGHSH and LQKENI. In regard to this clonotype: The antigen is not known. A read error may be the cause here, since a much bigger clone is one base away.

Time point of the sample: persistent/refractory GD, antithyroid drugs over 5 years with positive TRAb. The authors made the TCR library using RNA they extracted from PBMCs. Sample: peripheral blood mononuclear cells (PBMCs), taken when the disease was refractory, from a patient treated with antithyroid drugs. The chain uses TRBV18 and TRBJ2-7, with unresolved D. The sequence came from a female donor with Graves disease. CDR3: CASPPLGNYEQYF. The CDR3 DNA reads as TGTGCCAGCCCACCATTAGGCAACTACGAGCAGTACTTC.